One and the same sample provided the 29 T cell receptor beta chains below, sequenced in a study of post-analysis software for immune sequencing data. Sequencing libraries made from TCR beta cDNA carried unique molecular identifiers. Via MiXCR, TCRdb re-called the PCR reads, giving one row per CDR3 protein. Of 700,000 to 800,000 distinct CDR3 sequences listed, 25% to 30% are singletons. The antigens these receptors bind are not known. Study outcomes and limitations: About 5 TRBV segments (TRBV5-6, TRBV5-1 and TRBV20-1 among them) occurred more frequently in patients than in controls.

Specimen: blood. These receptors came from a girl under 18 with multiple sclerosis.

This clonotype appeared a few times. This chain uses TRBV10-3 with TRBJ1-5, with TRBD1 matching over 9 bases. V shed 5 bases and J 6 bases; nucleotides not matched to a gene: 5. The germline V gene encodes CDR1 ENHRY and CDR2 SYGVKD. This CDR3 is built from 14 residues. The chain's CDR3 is CAISQTGGGQPQHF. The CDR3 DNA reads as TGTGCCATCAGTCAAACAGGGGGCGGTCAGCCCCAGCATTTT.

The CDR3 is CASSLTSGRRETQYF. The CDR3 DNA is TGTGCCAGCAGCTTGACTAGCGGCAGACGGGAGACCCAGTACTTC. The chain joins TRBV7-2 to TRBJ2-5, with TRBD2 matching over 9 bases. Germline CDR1 reads SGHTA; CDR2 reads FQGNSA. V dropped 3 bases and J dropped 5; count of bases not matched to a gene: 7. There are 15 residues in the CDR3.

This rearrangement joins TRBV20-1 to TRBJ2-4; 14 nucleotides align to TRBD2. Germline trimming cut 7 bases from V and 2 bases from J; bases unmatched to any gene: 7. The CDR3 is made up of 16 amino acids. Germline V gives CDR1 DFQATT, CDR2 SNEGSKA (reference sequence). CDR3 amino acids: CSVGRTSGGSKNIQYF. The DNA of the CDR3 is TGCAGTGTCGGAAGGACTAGCGGGGGGTCCAAAAACATTCAGTACTTC.

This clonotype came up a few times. The CDR3, as DNA: TGTGCCAGCAGCTTACTCTTCGGGCGGGGGGGAAGCAATGAGCAGTTCTTC. It encodes CASSLLFGRGGSNEQFF. The V call is TRBV7-8, the J call TRBJ2-1; 9 bases fit TRBD2. This CDR3 is 17 amino acids long. Germline CDR1 and CDR2: SGHVS and FQNEAQ. V shed 2 bases, J shed 6 bases, and the junction held 11 bases outside the gene matches.

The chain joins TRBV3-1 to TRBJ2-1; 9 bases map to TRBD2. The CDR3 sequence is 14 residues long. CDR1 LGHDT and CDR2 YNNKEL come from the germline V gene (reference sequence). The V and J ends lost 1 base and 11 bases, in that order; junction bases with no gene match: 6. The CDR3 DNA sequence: TGTGCCAGCAGCCAAGCGATAGCGGGGGCGCAGCAGTTCTTC. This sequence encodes CASSQAIAGAQQFF.

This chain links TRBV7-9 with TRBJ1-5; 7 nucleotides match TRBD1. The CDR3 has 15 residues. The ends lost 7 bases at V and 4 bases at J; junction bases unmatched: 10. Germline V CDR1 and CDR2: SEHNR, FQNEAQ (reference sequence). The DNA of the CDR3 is TGTGCCAGCACCAAAGGAGGGACAGAGAATCAGCCCCAGCATTTT. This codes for CASTKGGTENQPQHF.

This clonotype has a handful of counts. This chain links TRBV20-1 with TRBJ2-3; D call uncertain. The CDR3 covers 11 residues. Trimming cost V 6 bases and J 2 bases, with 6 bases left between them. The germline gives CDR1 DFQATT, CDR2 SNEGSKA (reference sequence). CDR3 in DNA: TGCAGTGCCTTGATCACAGATACGCAGTATTTT. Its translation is CSALITDTQYF.

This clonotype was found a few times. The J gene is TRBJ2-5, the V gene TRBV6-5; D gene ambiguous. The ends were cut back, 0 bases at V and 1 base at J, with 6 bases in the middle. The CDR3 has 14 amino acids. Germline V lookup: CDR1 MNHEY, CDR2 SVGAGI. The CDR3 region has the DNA TGTGCCAGCAGTTACTCGGGGATCCAAGAGACCCAGTACTTC. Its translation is CASSYSGIQETQYF.

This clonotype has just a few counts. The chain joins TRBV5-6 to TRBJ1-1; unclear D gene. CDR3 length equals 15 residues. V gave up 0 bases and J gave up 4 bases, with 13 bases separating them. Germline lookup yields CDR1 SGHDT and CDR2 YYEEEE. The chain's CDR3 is CASSLAERVVTEAFF. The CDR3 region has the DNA TGTGCCAGCAGCTTGGCAGAAAGGGTTGTCACTGAAGCTTTCTTT.

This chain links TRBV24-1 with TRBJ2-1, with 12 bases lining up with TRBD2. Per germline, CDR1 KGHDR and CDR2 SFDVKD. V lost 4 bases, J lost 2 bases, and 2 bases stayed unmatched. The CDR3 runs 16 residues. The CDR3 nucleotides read TGTGCCACCAGTGACCTAGCGGGAGGGACCTACAATGAGCAGTTCTTC. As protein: CATSDLAGGTYNEQFF.

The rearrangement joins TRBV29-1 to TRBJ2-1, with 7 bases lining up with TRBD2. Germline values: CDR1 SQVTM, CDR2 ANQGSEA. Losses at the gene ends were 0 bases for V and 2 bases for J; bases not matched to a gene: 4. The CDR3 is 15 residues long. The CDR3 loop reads CSVEDRLATYNEQFF. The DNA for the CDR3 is TGCAGCGTTGAAGATCGACTAGCAACCTACAATGAGCAGTTCTTC.

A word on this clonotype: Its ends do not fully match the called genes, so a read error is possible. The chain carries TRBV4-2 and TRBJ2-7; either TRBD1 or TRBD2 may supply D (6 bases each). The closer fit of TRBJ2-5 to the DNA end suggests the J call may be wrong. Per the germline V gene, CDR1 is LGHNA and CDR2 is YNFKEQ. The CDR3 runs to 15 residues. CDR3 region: CVSSQEVGGRETQYF. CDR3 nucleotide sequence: TGTGTCAGCAGCCAAGAAGTAGGGGGGAGGGAGACCCAGTACTTC.

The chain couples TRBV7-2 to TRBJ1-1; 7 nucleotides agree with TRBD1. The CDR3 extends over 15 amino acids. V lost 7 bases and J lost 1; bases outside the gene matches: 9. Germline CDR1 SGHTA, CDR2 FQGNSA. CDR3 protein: CASTHWGTANTEAFF. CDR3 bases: TGTGCCAGCACCCATTGGGGGACAGCGAACACTGAAGCTTTCTTT.

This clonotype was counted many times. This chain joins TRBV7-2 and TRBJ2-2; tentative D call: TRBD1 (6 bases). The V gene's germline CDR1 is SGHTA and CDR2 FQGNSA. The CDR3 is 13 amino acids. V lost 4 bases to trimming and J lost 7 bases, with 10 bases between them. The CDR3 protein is CASSWQGYGELFF. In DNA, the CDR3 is TGTGCCAGCAGCTGGCAGGGGTACGGGGAGCTGTTTTTT.

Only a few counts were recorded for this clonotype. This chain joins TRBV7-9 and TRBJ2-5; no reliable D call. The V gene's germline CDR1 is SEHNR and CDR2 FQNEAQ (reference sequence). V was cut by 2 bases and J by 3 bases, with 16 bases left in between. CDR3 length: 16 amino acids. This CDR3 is CASSLSLWSPEETQYF. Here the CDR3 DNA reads TGTGCCAGCAGCTTAAGTCTGTGGAGCCCCGAAGAGACCCAGTACTTC.

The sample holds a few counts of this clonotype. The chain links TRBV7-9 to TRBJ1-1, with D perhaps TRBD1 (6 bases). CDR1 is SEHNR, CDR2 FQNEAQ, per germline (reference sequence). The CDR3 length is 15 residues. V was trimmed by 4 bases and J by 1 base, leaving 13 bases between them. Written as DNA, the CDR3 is TGTGCCAGCAGCTCTCTCGGGGGCGGGAACACTGAAGCTTTCTTT. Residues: CASSSLGGGNTEAFF. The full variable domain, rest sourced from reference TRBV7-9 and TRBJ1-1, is DTGVSQNPRHKITKRGQNVTFRCDPISEHNRLYWYRQTLGQGPEFLTYFQNEAQLEKSRLLSDRFSAERPKGSFSTLEIQRTEQGDSAMYLCASSSLGGGNTEAFFGQGTRLTVV.

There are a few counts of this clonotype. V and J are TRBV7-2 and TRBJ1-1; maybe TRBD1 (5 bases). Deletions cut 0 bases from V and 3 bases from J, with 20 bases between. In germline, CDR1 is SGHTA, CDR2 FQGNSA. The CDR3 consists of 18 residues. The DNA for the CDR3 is TGTGCCAGCAGCTTAGCTGGAGGGGTCCTATTTCGTCACACTGAAGCTTTCTTT. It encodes CASSLAGGVLFRHTEAFF.

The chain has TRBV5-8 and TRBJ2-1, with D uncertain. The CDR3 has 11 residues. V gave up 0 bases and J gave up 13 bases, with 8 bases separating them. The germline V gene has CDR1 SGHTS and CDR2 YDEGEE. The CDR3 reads CASSLAIPQFF. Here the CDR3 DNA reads TGTGCCAGCAGCTTGGCGATCCCTCAGTTCTTC.

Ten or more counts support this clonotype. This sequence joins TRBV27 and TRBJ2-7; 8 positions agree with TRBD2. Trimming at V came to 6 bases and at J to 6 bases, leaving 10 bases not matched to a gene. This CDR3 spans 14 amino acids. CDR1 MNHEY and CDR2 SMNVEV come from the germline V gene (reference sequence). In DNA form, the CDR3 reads TGTGCCAGCAGCCCAAGCGGACTAGCTCTCGAGCAGTACTTC. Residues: CASSPSGLALEQYF.

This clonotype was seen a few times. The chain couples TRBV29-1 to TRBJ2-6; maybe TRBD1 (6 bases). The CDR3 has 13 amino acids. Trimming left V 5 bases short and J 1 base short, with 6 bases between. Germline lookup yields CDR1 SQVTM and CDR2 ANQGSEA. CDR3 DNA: TGCAGCGTTACAGGGTCTGGGGCCAACGTCCTGACTTTC. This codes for CSVTGSGANVLTF.

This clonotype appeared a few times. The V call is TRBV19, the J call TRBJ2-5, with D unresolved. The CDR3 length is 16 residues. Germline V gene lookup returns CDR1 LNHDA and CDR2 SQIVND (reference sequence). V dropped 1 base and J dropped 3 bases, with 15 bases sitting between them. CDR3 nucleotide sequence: TGTGCCAGTAGTATAGCCAGGACGCCTTATGAAGAGACCCAGTACTTC. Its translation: CASSIARTPYEETQYF.

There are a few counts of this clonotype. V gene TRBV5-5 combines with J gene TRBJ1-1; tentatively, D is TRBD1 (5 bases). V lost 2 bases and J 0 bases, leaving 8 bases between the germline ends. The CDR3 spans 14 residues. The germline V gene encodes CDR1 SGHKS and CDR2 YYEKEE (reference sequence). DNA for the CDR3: TGTGCCAGCAGCTTAAGGGGCCTGAACACTGAAGCTTTCTTT. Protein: CASSLRGLNTEAFF.

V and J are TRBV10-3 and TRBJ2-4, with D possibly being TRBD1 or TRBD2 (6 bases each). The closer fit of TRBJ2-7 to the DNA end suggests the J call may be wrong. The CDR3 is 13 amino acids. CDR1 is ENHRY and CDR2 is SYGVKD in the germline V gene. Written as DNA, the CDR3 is TGTGCCATCAGTGGTAGCAGGGGAGGCGAGCAGTACTTC. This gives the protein CAISGSRGGEQYF.

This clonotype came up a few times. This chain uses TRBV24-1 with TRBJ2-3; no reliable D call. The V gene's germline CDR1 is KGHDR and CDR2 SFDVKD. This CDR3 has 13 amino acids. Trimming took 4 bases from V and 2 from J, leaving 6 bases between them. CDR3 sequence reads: CATSDSYTDTQYF. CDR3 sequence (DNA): TGTGCCACCAGTGACTCCTACACAGATACGCAGTATTTT.

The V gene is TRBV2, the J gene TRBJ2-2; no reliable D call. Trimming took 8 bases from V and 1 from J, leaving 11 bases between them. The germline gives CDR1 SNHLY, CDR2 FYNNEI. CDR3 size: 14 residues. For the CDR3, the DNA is TGTGCCAGCGCGGTCACATTGAACACCGGGGAGCTGTTTTTT. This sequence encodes CASAVTLNTGELFF.

For the CDR3, the DNA is TGCAGCGTTGGCCAGGGCACCGGGGAGCTGTTTTTT. The encoded protein is CSVGQGTGELFF. J is TRBJ2-2 and V is TRBV29-1; weak D call: TRBD1 (5 bases). CDR1 is SQVTM and CDR2 is ANQGSEA in the germline V gene. The CDR3 is 12 amino acids. V dropped 4 bases and J dropped 4 bases, with 7 bases sitting between them.

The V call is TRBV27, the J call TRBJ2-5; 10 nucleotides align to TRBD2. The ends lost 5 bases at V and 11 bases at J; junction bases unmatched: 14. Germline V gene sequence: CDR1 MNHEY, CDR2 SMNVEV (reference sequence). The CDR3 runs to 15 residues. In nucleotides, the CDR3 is TGTGCCAGCAGTCGTCTAGCGGGAGTCGACAATGAGCAGTACTTC. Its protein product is CASSRLAGVDNEQYF.

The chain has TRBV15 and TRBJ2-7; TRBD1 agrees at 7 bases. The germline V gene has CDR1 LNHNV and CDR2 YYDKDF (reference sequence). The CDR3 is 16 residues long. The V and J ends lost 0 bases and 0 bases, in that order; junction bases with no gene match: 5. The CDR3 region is CATSRDWDSSSYEQYF. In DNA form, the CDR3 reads TGTGCCACCAGCAGAGATTGGGACAGCAGCTCCTACGAGCAGTACTTC.

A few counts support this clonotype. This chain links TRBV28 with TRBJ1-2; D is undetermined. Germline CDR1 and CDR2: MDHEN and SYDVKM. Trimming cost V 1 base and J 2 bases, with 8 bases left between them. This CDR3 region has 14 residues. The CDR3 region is CASSLFVRNYGYTF. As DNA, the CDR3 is TGTGCCAGCAGTTTATTCGTACGGAACTATGGCTACACCTTC.